This passage covers 7 T cell receptor beta chains from one sample sequenced in a study of cytomegalovirus exposure and HLA in healthy donors. PCR used 60 Vbeta primers and 13 Jbeta primers. The protocol was immunoSEQ multiplex PCR, while the TCRdb copy is restricted to in-frame clones and leaves out a portion. Here the sample spans some 120,000 clones, roughly 82% being singletons. The sequenced sample was PBMCs. Receptors were obtained from a woman between 18 and 29 years old in good health and CMV-seronegative.

Points on this clone: The junction differs from germline at one of its ends, possibly a read error. J is TRBJ2-4 and V is TRBV9; TRBD1 aligns across 7 bases. This CDR3 is built from 16 residues. In germline, CDR1 is SGDLS, CDR2 YYNGEE. The CDR3 spells CASSGGPGTAKNSQYF. The CDR3 DNA sequence: TGTGCCAGCAGCGGTGGACCCGGGACAGCTAAAAACAGTCAGTACTTC.

Points on this clone: Compared with germline, one end of the junction differs, possibly owing to a read error. The V gene is TRBV5-6, the J gene TRBJ2-4; D is possibly TRBD2 (5 bases). The CDR3 has 16 residues. In germline, CDR1 is SGHDT, CDR2 YYEEEE. CDR3 DNA sequence: TGTGCCAGCAGCTTGGCCCCCACTAGAGCCAGAAACATTCAGTACTTC. Its protein is CASSLAPTRARNIQYF.

The chain has TRBV7-9 and TRBJ2-1; the match to TRBD2 covers 10 bases. There are 17 residues in the CDR3. Germline V lookup: CDR1 SEHNR, CDR2 FQNEAQ (reference sequence). The V segment lost 3 bases and the J segment 6 bases; nucleotides outside the gene matches: 11. CDR3 nucleotides: TGTGCCAGCAGCTTGGGGTATGGTCTAGCGGGAGCCAATGAGCAGTTCTTC. Residues: CASSLGYGLAGANEQFF.

Here the CDR3 reads CASNVDRGSNEQFF. Written as DNA, the CDR3 is TGTGCCAGTAATGTGGACAGGGGATCGAATGAGCAGTTCTTC. The chain is built from TRBV19 and TRBJ2-1, with 9 bases matching TRBD1. Trimming took 7 bases from V and 7 from J; bases not matched to a gene: 8. The CDR3 runs to 14 residues. Germline V gene lookup returns CDR1 LNHDA and CDR2 SQIVND (reference sequence).

This CDR3 reads CASGIADSEDTQYF. CDR3 nucleotides: TGCGCCAGCGGCATAGCGGACTCCGAGGATACGCAGTATTTT. The gene calls are TRBV5-1 and TRBJ2-3; the D gene is possibly TRBD2 (6 bases). The V end was cut by 7 bases, the J end by 6 bases, with 18 bases between. Looked up from germline, CDR1 is SGHRS and CDR2 is YFSETQ. The CDR3 extends over 14 amino acids.

This clone turned up a few times. The V and J genes are TRBV9 and TRBJ2-1; tentative D call: TRBD1 (6 bases). Trimming removed 4 bases from V and 7 bases from J, with 21 bases in between. CDR1 and CDR2 (germline): SGDLS, YYNGEE. This CDR3 region has 16 residues. This chain's CDR3 is CASSPRGFAGENEQFF. CDR3 coding DNA: TGTGCCAGCAGCCCCCGAGGATTTGCAGGGGAGAATGAGCAGTTCTTC. Complete variable domain (other parts from reference TRBV9 and TRBJ2-1): DSGVTQTPKHLITATGQRVTLRCSPRSGDLSVYWYQQSLDQGLQFLIQYYNGEERAKGNILERFSAQQFPDLHSELNLSSLELGDSALYFCASSPRGFAGENEQFFGPGTRLTVL.

The gene calls are TRBV7-9 and TRBJ2-1, with D tentatively TRBD2 (5 bases). Between the trimmed V and J ends, which lost 1 base and 4 bases, there was a span of 5 bases. Germline V gene sequence: CDR1 SEHNR, CDR2 FQNEAQ (reference sequence). CDR3 length: 13 residues. Written as DNA, the CDR3 is TGTGCCAGCAGCTTAGGGGAGTACAATGAGCAGTTCTTC. Its translation: CASSLGEYNEQFF.